One and the same sample provided the 3 T cell receptor beta chains below, sequenced in a study of T cell repertoires in cytomegalovirus infection. MiXCR, applied by TCRdb to the reads, yields one record per CDR3 protein. This sample has about 260,000 distinct CDR3 sequences, with roughly an eighth found just once. The sequencing input was PBMCs. The receptors stem from a human donor in good health (CMV status not recorded). Some clones in this sample may be carry-over from other donors' samples.

Ten or more counts support this clonotype. The chain uses TRBV7-2 and TRBJ2-5; 10 positions match TRBD2. The CDR3 runs 17 residues. The V gene's germline CDR1 is SGHTA and CDR2 FQGNSA. With V trimmed by 1 base and J by 2 bases, 7 bases remained unmatched. The CDR3 DNA reads TGTGCCAGCAGCTTAGGAGGAGCGGGAGGGTGGCAAGAGACCCAGTACTTC. Amino acids: CASSLGGAGGWQETQYF.

This clonotype appeared many times. The chain links TRBV7-3 to TRBJ2-3; 8 bases are shared with TRBD2. V gave up 6 bases and J gave up 9 bases; unmatched junction bases: 11. The CDR3 has 14 residues. The germline CDR1 and CDR2 sequences are SGHTA and FQGTGA. CDR3 sequence: CASRAIAGSDTQYF. The CDR3 nucleotides read TGTGCCAGCAGAGCAATAGCGGGGTCCGACACGCAGTATTTT.

The chain employs TRBV5-1 and TRBJ2-7; D remains unclear. Trimming pared 1 base from V and 2 bases from J, leaving 7 bases between. The germline V gene has CDR1 SGHRS and CDR2 YFSETQ. The CDR3 length is 13 residues. CDR3: CASSLISTYEQYF. CDR3 DNA: TGCGCCAGCAGCTTGATCTCAACCTACGAGCAGTACTTC.